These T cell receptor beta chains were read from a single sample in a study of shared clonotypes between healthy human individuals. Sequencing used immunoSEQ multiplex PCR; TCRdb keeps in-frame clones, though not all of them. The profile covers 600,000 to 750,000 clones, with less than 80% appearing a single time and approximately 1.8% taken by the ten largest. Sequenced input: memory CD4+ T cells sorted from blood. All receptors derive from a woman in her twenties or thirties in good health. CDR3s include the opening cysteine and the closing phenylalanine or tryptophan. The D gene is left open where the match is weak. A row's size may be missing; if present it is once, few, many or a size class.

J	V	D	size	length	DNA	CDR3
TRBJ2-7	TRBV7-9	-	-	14	TGTGCCAGCAGCCTAGGGGAGATTCGGGACGAGCAGTACTTC	CASSLGEIRDEQYF
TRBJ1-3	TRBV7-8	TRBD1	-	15	TGTGCCAGCAGCCAGAGGGGGCCTTCTGGAAACACCATATATTTT	CASSQRGPSGNTIYF
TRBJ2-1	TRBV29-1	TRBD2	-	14	TGCAGCGTGAGGGGCGGGAGGTCCTACAATGAGCAGTTCTTC	CSVRGGRSYNEQFF
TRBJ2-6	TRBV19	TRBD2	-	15	TGTGCCAGCGATCGCGGGGGGCAGGGGGCCAACGTCCTGACTTTC	CASDRGGQGANVLTF
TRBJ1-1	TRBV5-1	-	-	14	TGCGCCAGCAGCTTGAGTGCCGGGTCCACTGAAGCTTTCTTT	CASSLSAGSTEAFF
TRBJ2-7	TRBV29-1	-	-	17	TGCAGCGTTGAAGAGACGAGTAATTTAAACCCTCGAAACGAGCAGTACTTC	CSVEETSNLNPRNEQYF
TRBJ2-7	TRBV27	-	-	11	TGTGCCAGCATCACGCAGGGGCGGAGTTACTTC	CASITQGRSYF
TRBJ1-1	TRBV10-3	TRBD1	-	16	TGTGCCATCAGTGACTGGACAGGATTATCGAACACTGAAGCTTTCTTT	CAISDWTGLSNTEAFF
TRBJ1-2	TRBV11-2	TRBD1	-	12	TGTGCCAGCAGCCTCAGGGGGGACGGCTACACCTTC	CASSLRGDGYTF
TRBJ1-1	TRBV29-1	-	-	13	TGCAGCGTTGAGGAACAGGGAAACACTGAAGCTTTCTTT	CSVEEQGNTEAFF
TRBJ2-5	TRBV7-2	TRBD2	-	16	TGTGCCAGCAGCTTCCAAGCGGGAGGAAACCAAGAGACCCAGTACTTC	CASSFQAGGNQETQYF
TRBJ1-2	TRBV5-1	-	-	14	TGCGCCAGCAGCTACGGGAGGCAGGGAGGTGGCTACACCTTC	CASSYGRQGGGYTF
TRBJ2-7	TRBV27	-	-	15	TGTGCCAGCAGCTCTACGCCCGACAGGTCCCACGAGCAGTACTTC	CASSSTPDRSHEQYF
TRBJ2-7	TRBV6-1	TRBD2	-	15	TGTGCCAGCAGTGTAGGGCTAGCGGGTTCCTACGAGCAGTACTTC	CASSVGLAGSYEQYF
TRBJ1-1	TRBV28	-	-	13	TGTGCCAGCGGGGCGGGGTCGAACACTGAAGCTTTCTTT	CASGAGSNTEAFF
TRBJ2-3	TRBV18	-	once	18	TGTGCCAGCTCACTTTCCGGGGTAGCGGTCAGGAGCACAGATACGCAGTATTTT	CASSLSGVAVRSTDTQYF
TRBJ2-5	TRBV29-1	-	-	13	TGCAGCGTTGGATGGGGGGCCCAAGAGACCCAGTACTTC	CSVGWGAQETQYF
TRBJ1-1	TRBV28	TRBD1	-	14	TGTGCCAGCAGTTTATACCCCGAACAGGGGGAAGCTTTCTTT	CASSLYPEQGEAFF
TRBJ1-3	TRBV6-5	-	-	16	TGTGCCAGCAGTTATCAGGGACCGAGCTCTGGAAACACCATATATTTT	CASSYQGPSSGNTIYF
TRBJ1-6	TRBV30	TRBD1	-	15	TGTGCCTGGCATAGAGGGGGACAGGGTAATTCACCCCTCCACTTT	CAWHRGGQGNSPLHF
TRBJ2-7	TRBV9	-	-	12	TGTGCCAGCAGCCAAGTCTCCCACGAGCAGTACTTC	CASSQVSHEQYF
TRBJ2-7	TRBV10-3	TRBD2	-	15	TGTGCCATCAGTGGGTCGGGAGGGCAAGTCTACGAGCAGTACTTC	CAISGSGGQVYEQYF
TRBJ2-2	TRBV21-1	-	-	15	TGTGCCAGCAGCAACAGCGGGAGATCCGGCGGGGAGCTGTTTTTT	CASSNSGRSGGELFF
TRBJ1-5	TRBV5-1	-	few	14	TGCGCCAGCAGCTTGGAGGCAGAACGTCAGCCCCAGCATTTT	CASSLEAERQPQHF
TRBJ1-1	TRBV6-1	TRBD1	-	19	TGTGCCAGCAGTGAAGCCCGACAGGGGGATGTAGGTGGGGACACTGAAGCTTTCTTT	CASSEARQGDVGGDTEAFF
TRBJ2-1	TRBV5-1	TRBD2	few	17	TGCGCCAGCAGGACCAGACTTATAGCGGGAGGAGGGAATGAGCAGTTCTTC	CASRTRLIAGGGNEQFF
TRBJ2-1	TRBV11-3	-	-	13	TGTGCCAGCAGCTTAGGATTGAGCAATGAGCAGTTCTTC	CASSLGLSNEQFF
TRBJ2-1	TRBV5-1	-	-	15	TGCGCCAGCAGCTTGGATTCTAGCGCCTACAATGAGCAGTTCTTC	CASSLDSSAYNEQFF
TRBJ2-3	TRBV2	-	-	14	TGTGCCAGCAGGGAGGTGGAAGGCACAGATACGCAGTATTTT	CASREVEGTDTQYF